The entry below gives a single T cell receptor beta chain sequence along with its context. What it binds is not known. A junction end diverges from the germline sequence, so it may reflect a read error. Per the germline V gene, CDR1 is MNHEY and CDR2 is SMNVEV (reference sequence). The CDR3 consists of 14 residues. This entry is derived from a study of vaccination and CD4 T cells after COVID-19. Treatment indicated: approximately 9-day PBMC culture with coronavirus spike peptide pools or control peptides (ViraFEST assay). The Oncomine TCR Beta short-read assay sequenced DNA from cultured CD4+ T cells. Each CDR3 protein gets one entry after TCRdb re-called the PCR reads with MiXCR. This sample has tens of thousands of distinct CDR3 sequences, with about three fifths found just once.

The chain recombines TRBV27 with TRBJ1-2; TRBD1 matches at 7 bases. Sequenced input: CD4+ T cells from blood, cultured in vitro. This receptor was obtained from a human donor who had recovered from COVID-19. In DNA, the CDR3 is TGTGCCAGCAGTTTAGACAGGGCGGGGTATGGCTGCACCTTC. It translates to CASSLDRAGYGCTF.